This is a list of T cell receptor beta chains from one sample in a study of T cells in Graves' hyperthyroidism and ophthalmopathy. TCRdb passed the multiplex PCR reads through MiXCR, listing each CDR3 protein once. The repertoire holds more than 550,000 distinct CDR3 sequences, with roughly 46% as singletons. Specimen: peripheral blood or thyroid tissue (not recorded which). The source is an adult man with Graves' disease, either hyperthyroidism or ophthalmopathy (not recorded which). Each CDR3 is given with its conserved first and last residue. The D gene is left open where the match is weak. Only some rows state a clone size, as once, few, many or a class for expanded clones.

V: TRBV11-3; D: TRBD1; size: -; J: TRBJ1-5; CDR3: CASSFGAGGSSNQPQHF; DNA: TGTGCCAGCAGCTTTGGGGCAGGGGGCTCTAGCAATCAGCCCCAGCATTTT
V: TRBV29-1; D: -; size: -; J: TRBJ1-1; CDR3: CSVEGLGNTEAFF; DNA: TGCAGCGTTGAAGGGCTGGGGAACACTGAAGCTTTCTTT
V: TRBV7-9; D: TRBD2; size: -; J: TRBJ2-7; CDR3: CASVAGTSGRDAEQYF; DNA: TGTGCCAGCGTGGCCGGGACTAGCGGGAGGGACGCCGAGCAGTACTTC
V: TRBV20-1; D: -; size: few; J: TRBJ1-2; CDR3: CSASPRSGSADGYTF; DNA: TGCAGTGCTAGTCCTCGGTCAGGGTCGGCCGATGGCTACACCTTC
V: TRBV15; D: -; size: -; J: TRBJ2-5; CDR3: CATSSVGETQYF; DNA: TGTGCCACCAGCAGCGTGGGGGAGACCCAGTACTTC
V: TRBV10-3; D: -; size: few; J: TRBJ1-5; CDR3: CAISESGTDYSNQPQHF; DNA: TGTGCCATCAGTGAGTCGGGGACGGACTATAGCAATCAGCCCCAGCATTTT
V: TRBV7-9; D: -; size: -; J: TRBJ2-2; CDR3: CASSSTRDSRSSGELFF; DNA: TGTGCCAGCAGCTCGACTAGGGACAGCCGAAGTTCCGGGGAGCTGTTTTTT
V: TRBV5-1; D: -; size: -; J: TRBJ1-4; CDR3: CASSPSRGATNEKLFF; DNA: TGCGCCAGCAGCCCCAGCCGGGGTGCAACTAATGAAAAACTGTTTTTT
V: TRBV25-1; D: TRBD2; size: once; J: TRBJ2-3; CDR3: CASSEFPTPTSGSTDTQYF; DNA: TGTGCCAGCAGTGAATTTCCTACACCGACTAGCGGGAGCACAGATACGCAGTATTTT
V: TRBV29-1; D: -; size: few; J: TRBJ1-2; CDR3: CSVALRGFPGYTF; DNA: TGCAGCGTTGCGCTTAGAGGGTTCCCTGGCTACACCTTC
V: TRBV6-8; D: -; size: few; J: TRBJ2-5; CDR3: CASSQGRDRWETQYF; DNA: TGTGCCAGCAGTCAAGGGAGAGATCGGTGGGAGACCCAGTACTTC
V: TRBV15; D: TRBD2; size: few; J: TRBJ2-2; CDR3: CASSQREFGTGELFF; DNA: TGTGCCAGCAGTCAGCGGGAGTTTGGCACCGGGGAGCTGTTTTTT
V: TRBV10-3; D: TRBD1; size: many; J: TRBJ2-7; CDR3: CAISDGGQGYEQYF; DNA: TGTGCCATCAGTGATGGCGGACAGGGCTACGAGCAGTACTTC
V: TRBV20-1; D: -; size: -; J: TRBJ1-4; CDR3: CSARVGENEKLFF; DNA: TGCAGTGCTAGAGTCGGGGAGAATGAAAAACTGTTTTTT
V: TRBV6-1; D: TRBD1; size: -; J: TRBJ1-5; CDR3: CASTGRGQGGQPQHF; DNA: TGTGCCAGCACGGGCCGGGGACAGGGAGGTCAGCCCCAGCATTTT
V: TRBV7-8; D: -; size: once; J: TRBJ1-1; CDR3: CASSPKGGGRGTNTEAFF; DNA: TGTGCCAGCAGCCCGAAAGGAGGGGGGCGAGGGACGAACACTGAAGCTTTCTTT
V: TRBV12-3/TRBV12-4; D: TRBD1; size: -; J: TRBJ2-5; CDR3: CASSESYGTGGQETQYF; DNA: TGTGCCAGCAGTGAGAGTTATGGGACAGGGGGACAAGAGACCCAGTACTTC
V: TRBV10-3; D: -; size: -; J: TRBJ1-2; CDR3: CAISEWSYGYTF; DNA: TGTGCCATCAGTGAGTGGAGTTATGGCTACACCTTC
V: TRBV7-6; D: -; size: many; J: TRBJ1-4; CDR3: CASSLSPQDRMFF; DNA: TGTGCCAGCAGCTTATCTCCACAGGATAGAATGTTTTTT
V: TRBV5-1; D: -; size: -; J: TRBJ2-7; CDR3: CASSLNPGLGVYEQYF; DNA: TGCGCCAGCAGCTTGAACCCCGGGCTGGGTGTGTACGAGCAGTACTTC